This is a list of T cell receptor beta chains from one sample in a study of technical replicates of blood from a handful of donors. Profiling relied on immunoSEQ multiplex PCR, and the TCRdb table lists in-frame clones only, not all of them. The sample holds roughly 93,000 clones, approximately 95% seen once. The sequenced material came from T cells isolated from PBMCs. All receptors derive from a human donor in good health. Both conserved end residues are part of each CDR3. The D gene is left open where the match is weak. Part of the rows lack a size; the others show once, few, many or a class for expanded clones.

d_call j_call v_call clone_size cdr3_length cdr3_nt cdr3_aa
NA TRBJ1-4 TRBV7-9 NA 16 TGTGCCAGCAGCTTAGTGTCTGGGAGGGGACGAGAAAAACTGTTTTTT CASSLVSGRGREKLFF
TRBD2 TRBJ2-1 TRBV9 NA 15 TGTGCCAGCAGCTTGGAAGCGGGAGGGCGAAATGAGCAGTTCTTC CASSLEAGGRNEQFF
TRBD1 TRBJ2-3 TRBV5-1 NA 15 TGCGCCAGCAGCTTAAGCCAACAGGGGGCAGATACGCAGTATTTT CASSLSQQGADTQYF
TRBD1 TRBJ1-1 TRBV5-4 NA 17 TGTGCCAGCAGCCGGTTAGGACAGGGTTCTATGAACACTGAAGCTTTCTTT CASSRLGQGSMNTEAFF
NA TRBJ2-7 TRBV7-6 NA 14 TGTGCCAGCAGCTTAGGGCAGGGTGGCGACGAGCAGTACTTC CASSLGQGGDEQYF
TRBD2 TRBJ2-7 TRBV9 NA 16 TGTGCCAGCAGCGTAGAAGCTTTAGCGGGAGGCTACGAGCAGTACTTC CASSVEALAGGYEQYF
NA TRBJ1-1 TRBV6-4 NA 14 TGTGCCAGCAAAGTACGCGGTTTTTGGACTGAAGCTTTCTTT CASKVRGFWTEAFF
NA TRBJ1-5 TRBV2 NA 16 TGTGCCAGCAGTGAGGTGTCGGGGAGGGAAGGTCAGCCCCAGCATTTT CASSEVSGREGQPQHF
TRBD1 TRBJ2-1 TRBV2 NA 14 TGTGCCAGCAGTGAAGCGACAGGGTACAATGAGCAGTTCTTC CASSEATGYNEQFF
TRBD1 TRBJ1-1 TRBV6-1 NA 15 TGTGCCAGCAGATTACAGGGGACTCCTAACACTGAAGCTTTCTTT CASRLQGTPNTEAFF
TRBD1 TRBJ2-5 TRBV28 NA 16 TGTGCCAGCAGTGGGAGACAGGGAGAGGGCCAAGAGACCCAGTACTTC CASSGRQGEGQETQYF
TRBD1 TRBJ1-1 TRBV7-9 NA 12 TGTGCCAGCAGGAAGGACAGGATTTCTGCTTTCTTT CASRKDRISAFF
NA TRBJ2-6 TRBV11-2 NA 14 TGTGCCATCAGGTTCCGCTCTGGGGCCAACGTCCTGACTTTC CAIRFRSGANVLTF
TRBD1 TRBJ1-4 TRBV5-1 NA 14 TGCGCCAGCAGCCACGGGACAGGGGAAGAAAAACTGTTTTTT CASSHGTGEEKLFF
NA TRBJ2-7 TRBV6-1 few 15 TGTGCCAGCAGTGAAGCAGCCCTTGCAGGATACGAGCAGTACTTC CASSEAALAGYEQYF
NA TRBJ2-2 TRBV5-1 NA 14 TGCGCCAGCAGCTTGGCACAGAACACCGGGGAGCTGTTTTTT CASSLAQNTGELFF
NA TRBJ2-7 TRBV5-1 NA 16 TGCGCCAGCAGCTTTAAGCATCAGGGCAACTCCTACGAGCAGTACTTC CASSFKHQGNSYEQYF
NA TRBJ2-1 TRBV7-9 NA 15 TGTGCCAGCAGCTCAGGACTAAACTCCTACAATGAGCAGTTCTTC CASSSGLNSYNEQFF
TRBD2 TRBJ2-1 TRBV27 NA 16 TGTGCCAGCAGTCCCTACTTAGCGGGGGGGCAGAATGAGCAGTTCTTC CASSPYLAGGQNEQFF
NA TRBJ2-7 TRBV28 NA 13 TGTGCCAGCAGTCTCGACATCCCCTACGAGCAGTACTTC CASSLDIPYEQYF
TRBD1 TRBJ1-2 TRBV28 few 16 TGTGCCAGCAGTTCGGGCTGGGGACAGCCTCGAAATGGCTACACCTTC CASSSGWGQPRNGYTF
TRBD2 TRBJ2-7 TRBV19 NA 13 TGTGCCAGTAGCCTACTAGCGACATACGAGCAGTACTTC CASSLLATYEQYF
NA TRBJ2-6 TRBV7-9 NA 12 TGTGCCACTATGTCTGGGGCCAACGTCCTGACTTTC CATMSGANVLTF
TRBD2 TRBJ2-2 TRBV5-4 NA 16 TGTGCCAGCAGCTTGAAACTAGCGGGGGACACCGGGGAGCTGTTTTTT CASSLKLAGDTGELFF
NA TRBJ2-7 TRBV6-5 NA 11 TGTGCCAGCAGTTACTCGAGCGAGCAGTACTTC CASSYSSEQYF
TRBD1 TRBJ1-4 TRBV5-1 NA 14 TGCGCCAGCAGCGAACAGGGGTTATTGGAAAAACTGTTTTTT CASSEQGLLEKLFF
NA TRBJ1-5 TRBV28 NA 16 TGTGCCAGCAGTTCTCGGGGGGGCGTAAGCAATCAGCCCCAGCATTTT CASSSRGGVSNQPQHF
TRBD1 TRBJ2-5 TRBV14 NA 15 TGTGCCAGCAGCCACTGGGACAGGGATAAAGAGACCCAGTACTTC CASSHWDRDKETQYF
NA TRBJ1-2 TRBV4-1 NA 15 TGCGCCAGCAGCCAAGCCCGGACGGACTTGTATGGCTACACCTTC CASSQARTDLYGYTF
NA TRBJ1-1 TRBV7-9 NA 15 TGTGCCAGCAGCCGACCGTCGGGGGGAAACACTGAAGCTTTCTTT CASSRPSGGNTEAFF
NA TRBJ1-5 TRBV6-5 once 15 TGTGCCAGCAGTCTACAGGGTACGAGAAATCAGCCCCAGCATTTT CASSLQGTRNQPQHF
TRBD1 TRBJ1-3 TRBV4-1 NA 15 TGCGCCAGCAGCCAAGATAGGGGGCTCGAAAGGACCATATATTTT CASSQDRGLERTIYF
TRBD2 TRBJ2-3 TRBV2 NA 14 TGTGCCAGCTGGCGGGGGAGGAGCACAGATACGCAGTATTTT CASWRGRSTDTQYF
TRBD1 TRBJ2-3 TRBV13 NA 17 TGTGCCAGCAGCCCCTTAGGGGGGACAGGCCCCCCAGATACGCAGTATTTT CASSPLGGTGPPDTQYF
TRBD1 TRBJ1-4 TRBV7-8 NA 16 TGTGCCAGCAGCCTCTTAGGGGGCGGAACTAATGAAAAACTGTTTTTT CASSLLGGGTNEKLFF
TRBD1 TRBJ2-5 TRBV6-6 NA 16 TGTGCCACCTCTGGTATCGACAGGGGGATGGGGGAGACCCAGTACTTC CATSGIDRGMGETQYF
NA TRBJ2-7 TRBV28 NA 17 TGTGCCAGCAAACCTACCTACGGACAAGGAAGCTCCTACGAGCAGTACTTC CASKPTYGQGSSYEQYF
NA TRBJ2-1 TRBV25-1 NA 15 TGTGCCAGCAGTGAAGGCACCCTTTCCTACAATGAGCAGTTCTTC CASSEGTLSYNEQFF
NA TRBJ2-7 TRBV28 NA 14 TGTGCCAGCAGTTTAGGGGGGAGGTCGTACGAGCAGTACTTC CASSLGGRSYEQYF
NA TRBJ1-5 TRBV30 NA 14 TGTGCCTTGGATGTGGGGGCACCTAATCAGCCCCAGCATTTT CALDVGAPNQPQHF
NA TRBJ2-1 TRBV6-6 NA 13 TGTGCCAGCAGTATGAGAACTAACAATGAGCAGTTCTTC CASSMRTNNEQFF
TRBD1 TRBJ2-1 TRBV12-5 once 15 TGTGCTAGTGGTTTGAGCCGGGACAGGTTCAATGAGCAGTTCTTC CASGLSRDRFNEQFF
NA TRBJ1-1 TRBV7-2 once 13 TGTGCCAGCAGCCGACAGGAGAACACTGAAGCTTTCTTT CASSRQENTEAFF
TRBD1 TRBJ1-2 TRBV28 NA 15 TGTGCCAGCAGCTCCCCCGGGACAGGGGGCGAGGGCTACACCTTC CASSSPGTGGEGYTF
TRBD2 TRBJ2-7 TRBV12-5 NA 12 TGTGAAGGGTCGGGGAGGGCCTACGAGCAGTACTTC CEGSGRAYEQYF
NA TRBJ2-2 TRBV27 once 13 TGTGCCAGCAGTTTAGGGGGCAACGGGGAGCTGTTTTTT CASSLGGNGELFF
NA TRBJ2-7 TRBV6-5 NA 14 TGTGCCAGCAGTTTTGAGGGTGGACGACACGAGCAGTACTTC CASSFEGGRHEQYF
NA TRBJ1-1 TRBV5-1 NA 14 TGCGCCAGCAGCTTGTTTCAGGGGCGAACTGAAGCTTTCTTT CASSLFQGRTEAFF
TRBD2 TRBJ2-5 TRBV2 NA 15 TGTGCCAGCCGGAGACTAGCGGGGGCCCAAGAGACCCAGTACTTC CASRRLAGAQETQYF
TRBD1 TRBJ2-7 TRBV2 NA 14 TGTGCCAGCAGTGACGGGACAGGGGTCTACGAGCAGTACTTC CASSDGTGVYEQYF
TRBD1 TRBJ2-3 TRBV4-1 once 18 TGCGCCAGCAGCCAAGAACCGACGCAGGGGGCATTAGGAGATACGCAGTATTTT CASSQEPTQGALGDTQYF
NA TRBJ2-7 TRBV7-9 once 14 TGTGCCAGCGAGGCAGGGGATAGTTCCTACGAGCAGTACTTC CASEAGDSSYEQYF
NA TRBJ1-4 TRBV19 NA 19 TGTGCCAGTAGTGGAGGGGGGGGGTCAAGTCTTTCAACTAATGAAAAACTGTTTTTT CASSGGGGSSLSTNEKLFF
TRBD1 TRBJ1-3 TRBV9 once 14 TGTGCCAGCAGCGCAACAGGGGGTGGAAACACCATATATTTT CASSATGGGNTIYF
TRBD2 TRBJ2-7 TRBV4-1 NA 15 TGCGCCAGCAGCCAGGGTATGACTAGCGTCCGCGAGCAGTACTTC CASSQGMTSVREQYF